This TCR beta chain was found in a study of OX40 agonist ivuxolimab in advanced cancers. Study overall: Every 2 weeks, ivuxolimab was infused into the patients intravenously at between 0.01 and 10 mg/kg.

The CDR3 is 16 residues long. V shed 5 bases and J 3 bases; nucleotides not matched to a gene: 11. From germline, CDR1 is SGHTA and CDR2 FQGNSA. General study findings and limits: More expanded clones were found, on average, in CD8+ than in CD4+ T cells.

The sampling schedule covered blood at baseline, cycle 4 day 1, and cycle 7 day 1. Repertoires were generated with immunoSEQ multiplex PCR, while TCRdb's copy carries only in-frame clones and drops some. The profile shows 100,000 or so clones, approximately 90% of them singletons. Comments on this clone: Its antigen is undetermined.

Sequencing was performed on CD4+ or CD8+ T cells sorted from blood, taken in a trial of the OX40 agonist ivuxolimab. The chain has TRBV7-2 and TRBJ1-1; 8 nucleotides match TRBD1. This sequence was found in an adult with an advanced solid tumor such as melanoma, head and neck, liver or kidney cancer. CDR3 nucleotides: TGTGCCAGCAGCCCGGAACGGACAGGGAGGTACACTGAAGCTTTCTTT. Amino acid sequence: CASSPERTGRYTEAFF.